This T cell receptor beta chain was obtained from a study of T cells after posttransplantation cyclophosphamide. This clone was detected many times. Generated by immunoSEQ multiplex PCR, the TCRdb table keeps only in-frame clones and is missing some. The sample shows tens of thousands of clones, no singletons; the ten largest hold 2% to 2.5%. From germline, CDR1 is ENHRY and CDR2 SYGVKD. CDR3 length: 13 residues. Unmatched junction bases numbered 5, after V lost 6 bases and J lost 5 bases. The sequence was obtained from a man aged 35-49 years in good health, CMV-negative, and a related stem cell transplant donor. The rearrangement uses TRBV10-3 and TRBJ2-7; 9 nucleotides match TRBD1. The specimen was PBMCs. This chain's CDR3 is CAIRSTGGHEQYF. The CDR3 DNA sequence: TGTGCCATCAGATCTACAGGGGGCCACGAGCAGTACTTC.